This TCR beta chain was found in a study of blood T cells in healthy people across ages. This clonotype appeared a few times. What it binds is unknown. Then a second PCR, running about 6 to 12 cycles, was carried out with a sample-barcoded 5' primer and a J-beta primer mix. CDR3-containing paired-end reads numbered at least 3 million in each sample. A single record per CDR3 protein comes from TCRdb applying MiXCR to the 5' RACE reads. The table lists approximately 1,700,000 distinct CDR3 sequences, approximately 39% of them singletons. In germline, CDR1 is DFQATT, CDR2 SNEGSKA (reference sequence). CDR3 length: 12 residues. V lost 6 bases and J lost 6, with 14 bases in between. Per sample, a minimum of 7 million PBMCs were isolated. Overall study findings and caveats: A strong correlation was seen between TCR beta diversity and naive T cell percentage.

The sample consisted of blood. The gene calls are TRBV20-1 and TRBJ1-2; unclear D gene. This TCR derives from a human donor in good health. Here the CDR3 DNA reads TGCAGTGCCCTAATGGGGAGGCATGGCTACACCTTC. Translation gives CSALMGRHGYTF.